One sample yielded the 27 T cell receptor beta chains listed below, sequenced in a study of blood T cell repertoires in COVID-19. Generated by immunoSEQ multiplex PCR, the TCRdb table keeps only in-frame clones and is missing some. The table includes about 260,000 clones, roughly 84% detected once. The sequenced sample consisted of peripheral blood. All receptors derive from a woman in her 40s who had recovered from COVID-19.

The chain employs TRBV5-6 and TRBJ1-6; no definite D call. This CDR3 has 18 amino acids. The germline V gene encodes CDR1 SGHDT and CDR2 YYEEEE. Trimming removed 2 bases from V and 6 bases from J, with 21 bases in between. The CDR3 is CASSFMGAGNSGNSPLHF. The CDR3 DNA reads TGTGCCAGCAGCTTCATGGGTGCGGGGAACAGTGGTAATTCACCCCTCCACTTT.

In nucleotides, the CDR3 is TGTGCCAGCAGGAACAGGGATAATGAAAAACTGTTTTTT. Its translation is CASRNRDNEKLFF. The chain has TRBV2 and TRBJ1-4, with TRBD1 as a possible D gene (6 bases). The CDR3 is 13 amino acids. V lost 6 bases to trimming and J lost 4 bases, with 9 bases between them. In germline, CDR1 is SNHLY, CDR2 FYNNEI.

With respect to this clone: One end of the junction is discordant with germline, which a read error may explain. The chain combines TRBV30 with TRBJ1-6; maybe TRBD1 (5 bases). The CDR3 has 14 residues. CDR1 and CDR2 from the germline V gene are GTSNPN and SVGIG (reference sequence). This CDR3 reads CGWTAGLQYSPLHF. As DNA, the CDR3 is TGTGGCTGGACCGCAGGGTTACAGTATTCACCCCTCCACTTT.

The V call is TRBV6-2 or TRBV6-3, the J call TRBJ2-2; the D gene is possibly TRBD2 (5 bases). V dropped 4 bases and J dropped 6 bases, with 9 bases sitting between them. This CDR3 is 13 amino acids long. The germline CDR1 and CDR2 sequences are MNHEY and SVGEGT. The CDR3 here is CASSLRGSGELFF. DNA for the CDR3: TGTGCCAGCAGTTTAAGAGGGTCCGGGGAGCTGTTTTTT.

The chain uses TRBV6-2 or TRBV6-3 and TRBJ1-5; tentative D call: TRBD1 (5 bases). Germline V CDR1 and CDR2: MNHEY, SVGEGT. This CDR3 has 15 amino acids. Trimming left V 4 bases short and J 6 bases short, with 16 bases between. The chain's CDR3 is CASSFMGGEGQPQHF. The CDR3 coding sequence is TGTGCCAGCAGTTTCATGGGGGGAGAAGGTCAGCCCCAGCATTTT.

The CDR3 sequence: CASSYLGRLNGYTF. CDR3 sequence (DNA): TGTGCCAGCAGTTACCTTGGCAGGTTAAATGGCTACACCTTC. The chain combines TRBV6-2 or TRBV6-3 with TRBJ1-2; no definite D call. Trimming removed 2 bases from V and 6 bases from J, with 13 bases in between. Per germline, CDR1 MNHEY and CDR2 SVGEGT. This CDR3 region has 14 residues.

This clone was seen only once. The chain joins TRBV13 to TRBJ1-1, with D possibly being TRBD1 (6 bases). This CDR3 comprises 14 residues. Per the germline V gene, CDR1 is PRHDT and CDR2 is FYEKMQ (reference sequence). The V end lost 1 base, the J end lost 6 bases, and 12 bases lay between the germline ends. The CDR3 here is CASSLAQGRPEAFF. CDR3 coding DNA: TGTGCCAGCAGCTTAGCCCAGGGGCGGCCTGAAGCTTTCTTT.

Here the CDR3 DNA reads TGTGCCAGTAGTGTGGGACAGGGTGGATCACCCCTCCACTTT. This gives the protein CASSVGQGGSPLHF. The chain carries TRBV19 and TRBJ1-6, with 9 bases that match TRBD1. With 5 bases clipped from V and 10 bases from J, the junction kept 6 bases outside the gene matches. In germline, CDR1 is LNHDA, CDR2 SQIVND (reference sequence). The CDR3 has 14 residues.

The chain uses TRBV5-4 and TRBJ2-6, with D possibly matching TRBD1 (6 bases). This CDR3 contains 15 residues. Trimming cost V 1 base and J 4 bases, with 9 bases left between them. CDR1 and CDR2 from the germline V gene are SGHNT and YYREEE (reference sequence). CDR3 in DNA: TGTGCCAGCAGCTTGACAGGGCCGGGGGCCAACGTCCTGACTTTC. Translation gives CASSLTGPGANVLTF.

This clone has only one observation. DNA for the CDR3: TGTGCCAGCAGCTTAGTTGTTTCGACAGGGATCACAGATACGCAGTATTTT. Residues: CASSLVVSTGITDTQYF. The V gene is TRBV7-2, the J gene TRBJ2-3; 7 nucleotides align to TRBD1. The ends lost 1 base at V and 2 bases at J; junction bases unmatched: 9. The germline gives CDR1 SGHTA, CDR2 FQGNSA. The CDR3 covers 17 residues.

There are many counts of this clone. The chain links TRBV6-6 to TRBJ2-5; D gene unclear. V was clipped by 5 bases and J by 4 bases, with 5 bases between them. The germline V gene has CDR1 MNHNY and CDR2 SVGAGI (reference sequence). This CDR3 contains 11 residues. This CDR3 reads CASSIGETQYF. CDR3 bases: TGTGCCAGCAGTATCGGAGAGACCCAGTACTTC.

This chain links TRBV6-5 with TRBJ1-2; TRBD1 matches at 9 bases. This CDR3 has 14 amino acids. In germline, CDR1 is MNHEY, CDR2 SVGAGI. Trimming removed 9 bases from V and 5 bases from J; junction bases left unmatched: 10. The CDR3 sequence is CASTPRGTGYGYTF. CDR3 nucleotides: TGTGCCAGTACCCCCCGCGGGACAGGGTATGGCTACACCTTC.

V gene TRBV7-2 combines with J gene TRBJ1-6; maybe TRBD1 (5 bases). The ends were cut back, 1 base at V and 7 bases at J, with 11 bases in the middle. The CDR3 totals 15 residues. Germline values: CDR1 SGHTA, CDR2 FQGNSA. The CDR3 protein is CASSLEGVGNSPLHF. CDR3 bases: TGTGCCAGCAGCTTAGAAGGGGTCGGGAATTCACCCCTCCACTTT. Full variable domain (outside the CDR3, taken from reference TRBV7-2 and TRBJ1-6): GAGVSQSPSNKVTEKGKDVELRCDPISGHTALYWYRQSLGQGLEFLIYFQGNSAPDKSGLPSDRFSAERTGGSVSTLTIQRTQQEDSAVYLCASSLEGVGNSPLHFGNGTRLTVT.

This clone is a singleton in its sample. Written as DNA, the CDR3 is TGTGCCAGCAGCCACCCGATGGGACAGAGACTGAACACTGAAGCTTTCTTT. This translates into CASSHPMGQRLNTEAFF. The V call is TRBV4-2, the J call TRBJ1-1, with 7 nucleotides matching TRBD1. This CDR3 has 17 amino acids. In germline, CDR1 is LGHNA, CDR2 YNFKEQ. Trimming removed 3 bases from V and 0 bases from J; junction bases left unmatched: 10.

The rearrangement joins TRBV3-1 (or the pseudogene TRBV3-2) to TRBJ2-5; TRBD1 agrees at 11 bases. Per germline, CDR1 LGHDT and CDR2 YNNKEL (reference sequence). CDR3 length: 20 amino acids. Trimming cost V 0 bases and J 2 bases; bases outside gene matches: 14. As DNA, the CDR3 is TGTGCCAGCAGCCAAGACGGACAGGGGGCCCCACACCCGATACAAGAGACCCAGTACTTC. Amino acid sequence: CASSQDGQGAPHPIQETQYF.

The chain uses TRBV3-1 (or the pseudogene TRBV3-2) and TRBJ2-7, with TRBD1 as a possible D gene (5 bases). The CDR3 has 15 residues. V lost 1 base and J 2 bases, leaving 12 bases between the germline ends. Germline V CDR1 and CDR2: LGHDT, YNNKEL (reference sequence). CDR3 protein: CASSQGRGWAYEQYF. For the CDR3, the DNA is TGTGCCAGCAGCCAAGGAAGGGGTTGGGCCTACGAGCAGTACTTC.

The rearrangement uses TRBV24-1 and TRBJ2-3; TRBD2 aligns across 10 bases. The CDR3 is 16 amino acids. The V segment lost 3 bases and the J segment 3 bases; nucleotides outside the gene matches: 5. In germline, CDR1 is KGHDR, CDR2 SFDVKD. CDR3 region: CATSDPLAGETDTQYF. CDR3 bases: TGTGCCACCAGTGATCCCCTAGCGGGGGAGACAGATACGCAGTATTTT.

The rearrangement joins TRBV5-1 to TRBJ1-2, with 10 bases matching TRBD1. Germline CDR1 SGHRS, CDR2 YFSETQ. V trimming: 4 bases; J trimming: 3 bases; junction bases outside the gene matches: 9. This CDR3 spans 16 amino acids. The DNA for the CDR3 is TGCGCCAGCAGCCCCGCCGGGACAGGGGTCGACTATGGCTACACCTTC. This gives the protein CASSPAGTGVDYGYTF.

This clone was seen ten or more times. The chain recombines TRBV4-2 with TRBJ2-7; D gene uncertain. The CDR3 loop spans 15 amino acids. V was clipped by 1 base and J by 1 base, with 11 bases between them. CDR1 and CDR2 (germline): LGHNA, YNFKEQ. CDR3 protein: CASSQGRVQSYEQYF. The CDR3 DNA sequence: TGTGCCAGCAGCCAAGGACGGGTACAATCCTACGAGCAGTACTTC.

V gene TRBV27 combines with J gene TRBJ2-7; 7 bases fit TRBD1. CDR3 length: 18 residues. V trimming: 4 bases; J trimming: 1 base; junction bases outside the gene matches: 16. Germline V gives CDR1 MNHEY, CDR2 SMNVEV (reference sequence). Here the CDR3 DNA reads TGTGCCAGCAGTTCTCTTCCCCTAGGGGGCTGGGGGTCCTACGAGCAGTACTTC. This encodes CASSSLPLGGWGSYEQYF.

The genes are TRBV6-5 and TRBJ1-6; 8 positions match TRBD1. V was pared by 0 bases and J by 5 bases, with 0 bases of the junction left unmatched. The CDR3 is made up of 15 amino acids. Germline lookup yields CDR1 MNHEY and CDR2 SVGAGI. CDR3 sequence: CASSYSTGDNSPLHF. CDR3 nucleotides: TGTGCCAGCAGTTACTCGACAGGGGATAATTCACCCCTCCACTTT.

The genes are TRBV6-5 and TRBJ1-4, with 8 positions matching TRBD1. V dropped 4 bases and J dropped 7; count of bases not matched to a gene: 11. Germline V lookup: CDR1 MNHEY, CDR2 SVGAGI. The CDR3 has 16 residues. The CDR3 DNA reads as TGTGCCAGCAGTTCGTTCCGGACAGGGAATACTGAAAAACTGTTTTTT. It is translated as CASSSFRTGNTEKLFF.

This chain links TRBV7-9 with TRBJ1-1, with D hard to call. The CDR3 has 14 residues. Germline lookup yields CDR1 SEHNR and CDR2 FQNEAQ (reference sequence). The V and J ends lost 7 bases and 1 base respectively, with 13 bases between them. The CDR3 spells CASKRGQGNTEAFF. The CDR3 DNA reads TGTGCCAGCAAAAGAGGGCAAGGGAACACTGAAGCTTTCTTT. The variable domain in full, with the rest retrieved from reference TRBV7-9 and TRBJ1-1, is DTGVSQNPRHKITKRGQNVTFRCDPISEHNRLYWYRQTLGQGPEFLTYFQNEAQLEKSRLLSDRFSAERPKGSFSTLEIQRTEQGDSAMYLCASKRGQGNTEAFFGQGTRLTVV.

The genes are TRBV30 and TRBJ1-2; a possible D gene is TRBD1 (6 bases). The V and J ends lost 3 bases and 4 bases respectively, with 12 bases between them. The CDR3 contains 13 residues. Germline CDR1 is GTSNPN and CDR2 is SVGIG (reference sequence). CDR3 loop: CAWRDRPPYGYTF. In nucleotides, the CDR3 is TGTGCCTGGAGGGACAGACCCCCCTATGGCTACACCTTC.

The chain recombines TRBV2 with TRBJ1-4, with D hard to call. V lost 6 bases and J lost 3, with 14 bases in between. The CDR3 extends over 15 amino acids. Germline CDR1 reads SNHLY; CDR2 reads FYNNEI. CDR3 bases: TGTGCCAGCAGCGACGGGTTGCGGTCTAATGAAAAACTGTTTTTT. It specifies CASSDGLRSNEKLFF.

This clone was counted once. The rearrangement uses TRBV2 and TRBJ2-7; no clear D. CDR1 and CDR2 (germline): SNHLY, FYNNEI. Trimming took 5 bases from V and 7 from J, leaving 12 bases between them. There are 12 residues in the CDR3. CDR3 protein: CASSSYGREQYF. The CDR3 bases are TGTGCCAGCAGTTCCTATGGTCGGGAGCAGTACTTC. The full variable domain, in which reference TRBV2 and TRBJ2-7 provide the parts outside the CDR3, is EPEVTQTPSHQVTQMGQEVILRCVPISNHLYFYWYRQILGQKVEFLVSFYNNEISEKSEIFDDQFSVERPDGSNFTLKIRSTKLEDSAMYFCASSSYGREQYFGPGTRLTVT.

Written as DNA, the CDR3 is TGCGCCAGCAGCTTGGGCCAGGCTAATTCACCCCTCCACTTT. This codes for CASSLGQANSPLHF. The chain employs TRBV5-1 and TRBJ1-6; D gene uncertain. Trimming removed 0 bases from V and 6 bases from J, with 7 bases in between. Germline CDR1 SGHRS, CDR2 YFSETQ. There are 14 residues in the CDR3.